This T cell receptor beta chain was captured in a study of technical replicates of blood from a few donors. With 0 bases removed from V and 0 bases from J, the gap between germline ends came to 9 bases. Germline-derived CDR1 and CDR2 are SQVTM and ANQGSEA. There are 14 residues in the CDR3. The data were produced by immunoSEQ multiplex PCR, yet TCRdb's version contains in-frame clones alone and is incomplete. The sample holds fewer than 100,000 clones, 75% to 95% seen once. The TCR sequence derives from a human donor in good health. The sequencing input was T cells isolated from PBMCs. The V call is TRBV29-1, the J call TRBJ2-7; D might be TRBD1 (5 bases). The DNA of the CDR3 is TGCAGCGTTGAAGACAGGGCGAGCTCCTACGAGCAGTACTTC. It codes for CSVEDRASSYEQYF.